This T cell receptor beta chain was identified in a study of blood T cell repertoires in COVID-19. The wider study: The United States, Italy and Spain supplied acute and convalescent COVID-19 samples. The cDNA or gDNA used as material had been derived from T cells, B-cell-depleted T cells, or PBMCs.

How the authors handled the data: Reference gene primer amplification in the assay estimated nucleated cell counts. Libraries were prepared by immunoSEQ multiplex PCR; TCRdb keeps only in-frame clonotypes and omits some of them. V and J calls and clone size are given by that table; D and trimming were obtained from the DNA. The profile shows some 100,000 clones, around 88% of them singletons. V shed 7 bases, J shed 2 bases, and the junction held 3 bases outside the gene matches. The CDR3 totals 13 residues. Germline-derived CDR1 and CDR2 are MNHNY and SVGAGI (reference sequence). The receptor comes from a human donor in a cohort sampled during active COVID-19. Sequencing used peripheral blood. The gene calls are TRBV6-6 and TRBJ1-2; TRBD1 aligns across 8 bases. The CDR3 DNA follows: TGTGCCAGCAACCACAGGGGGAACTATGGCTACACCTTC. This gives the protein CASNHRGNYGYTF.